This T cell receptor beta chain was recovered during a study of CD8 T cells in Susac syndrome. TCR beta sequencing covered blood CD8+ and CD4+ T cells. TEMRA cells underwent FACS enrichment and CD8+ and CD4+ T cells underwent negative isolation. Study results and caveats: Several Susac-specific public clones appeared in CD8+ TEMRA repertoires, and fewer than 20 in total CD8+ repertoires.

Trimming cost V 0 bases and J 5 bases; bases outside gene matches: 2. The V gene's germline CDR1 is SGHRS and CDR2 YFSETQ. This CDR3 comprises 14 residues. For this clonotype: Its antigen is as yet unknown.

RNA was extracted with the RNeasy kit, and a quantity of about 0.5 to 1 ug was reverse transcribed using random hexamers. Amplification of TCR beta CDR3 spanned 54 Vbeta and 13 Jbeta via immunoSEQ multiplex PCR. One entry per CDR3 protein, called by TCRdb with MiXCR from the immunoSEQ multiplex PCR reads. The sample has about 100,000 distinct CDR3 sequences; 95% are singletons. V is TRBV5-1 and J is TRBJ2-7, with 10 bases that match TRBD1. This TCR came from a human donor with Susac syndrome. Sequenced material: CD8+ T cells from PBMCs. CDR3 sequence (DNA): TGCGCCAGCAGCTTGGGACAGGGGGCTAACGAGCAGTACTTC. It codes for CASSLGQGANEQYF.